This is a list of T cell receptor beta chains from one sample in a study of T cell responses to AZD1222 COVID-19 vaccine. TCRdb's copy holds only in-frame clones and misses some; the assay was immunoSEQ multiplex PCR. This sample yields around 200,000 clones, of which about 88% are seen a single time; 25% to 30% belongs to the top ten. This specimen was peripheral blood, taken 28 days after the second AZD1222 dose. Source of these receptors: an adult who received the AZD1222 COVID-19 vaccine. The CDR3 runs from the conserved cysteine through the conserved F or W. The D gene is left open where the match is weak.

V gene	J gene	D gene	CDR3 protein	CDR3 DNA
TRBV6-5	TRBJ2-1	TRBD2	CASRRTSGNEQFF	TGTGCCAGCAGACGGACTAGCGGCAATGAGCAGTTCTTC
TRBV6-1	TRBJ2-5	NA	CASSQARVETQYF	TGTGCCAGCAGTCAAGCCCGGGTGGAGACCCAGTACTTC
TRBV23-1	TRBJ2-2	NA	CASSTSGGANTGELFF	TGCGCCAGCAGCACCTCCGGGGGTGCGAACACCGGGGAGCTGTTTTTT
TRBV18	TRBJ1-1	TRBD1	CASSPQGEAFF	TGTGCCAGCTCGCCACAGGGGGAAGCTTTCTTT
TRBV28	TRBJ1-2	NA	CASSSPGAYGYTF	TGTGCCAGCAGTTCTCCAGGGGCCTATGGCTACACCTTC
TRBV11-2	TRBJ2-7	NA	CASSPGLSYEQYF	TGTGCCAGCAGCCCAGGACTTTCCTACGAGCAGTACTTC
TRBV7-9	TRBJ2-5	NA	CASSPPLGRSKETQYF	TGTGCCAGCAGCCCTCCCCTGGGGCGTTCTAAAGAGACCCAGTACTTC
TRBV3-1/TRBV3-2	TRBJ2-2	NA	CASSQYSGELFF	TGTGCCAGCAGCCAGTATTCCGGGGAGCTGTTTTTT
TRBV6-2/TRBV6-3	TRBJ2-1	NA	CASSTPSGWNEQFF	TGTGCCAGCAGTACCCCTTCGGGCTGGAATGAGCAGTTCTTC
TRBV4-3	TRBJ2-2	NA	CASSKQGMGFTGELFF	TGCGCCAGCAGCAAACAGGGTATGGGTTTTACCGGGGAGCTGTTTTTT
TRBV27	TRBJ1-6	NA	CASSLADSVYSPLHF	TGTGCCAGTTCGCTCGCCGACAGTGTGTATTCACCCCTCCACTTT
TRBV30	TRBJ2-7	TRBD2	CAWGAGGPLEQYF	TGTGCCTGGGGGGCGGGAGGGCCTCTGGAGCAGTACTTC
TRBV6-5	TRBJ1-4	NA	CASAGAATNEKLFF	TGTGCCTCTGCGGGAGCTGCAACTAATGAAAAACTGTTTTTT
TRBV7-2	TRBJ1-5	NA	CASSLARGAGPQHF	TGTGCCAGCAGCTTAGCACGCGGGGCCGGGCCCCAGCATTTT
TRBV18	TRBJ2-3	TRBD2	CASSPGGLAGGRTDTQYF	TGTGCCAGCTCACCCGGGGGGCTAGCGGGAGGACGCACAGATACGCAGTATTTT
TRBV24-1	TRBJ1-4	TRBD1	CATSGGGPGGGEKLFF	TGTGCCACCAGTGGTGGGGGGCCAGGGGGAGGAGAAAAACTGTTTTTT
TRBV7-2	TRBJ1-1	NA	CASSLFVGTMNTEAFF	TGTGCCAGCAGCTTATTCGTTGGGACTATGAACACTGAAGCTTTCTTT